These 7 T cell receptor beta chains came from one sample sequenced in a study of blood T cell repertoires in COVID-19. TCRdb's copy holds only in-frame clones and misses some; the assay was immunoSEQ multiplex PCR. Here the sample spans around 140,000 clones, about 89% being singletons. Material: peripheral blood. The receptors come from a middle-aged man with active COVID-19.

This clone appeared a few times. The CDR3 DNA reads as TGTGCCAGTAGGGACAGCCTTAAAATTAGCAATCAGCCCCAGCATTTT. Amino acid sequence: CASRDSLKISNQPQHF. This chain joins TRBV19 and TRBJ1-5, with D perhaps matching TRBD1 (6 bases). The CDR3 has 16 residues. Trimming removed 6 bases from V and 0 bases from J, with 15 bases in between. The germline V gene has CDR1 LNHDA and CDR2 SQIVND (reference sequence).

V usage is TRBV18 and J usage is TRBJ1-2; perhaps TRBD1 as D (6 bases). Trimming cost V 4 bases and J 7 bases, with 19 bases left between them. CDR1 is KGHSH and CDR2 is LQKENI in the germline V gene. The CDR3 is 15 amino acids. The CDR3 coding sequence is TGTGCCAGCTCACGCGCCCTCCTACAGGGAAGTGGCTACACCTTC. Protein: CASSRALLQGSGYTF.

CDR3 in DNA: TGTGCCAGCAGCTTAAACAGCGAGCAGTACTTC. As protein: CASSLNSEQYF. This chain joins TRBV7-9 and TRBJ2-7; D not certain. Germline CDR1 is SEHNR and CDR2 is FQNEAQ (reference sequence). The CDR3 contains 11 residues. V was pared by 2 bases and J by 6 bases, with 5 bases between. The full variable domain, in which reference TRBV7-9 and TRBJ2-7 provide the parts outside the CDR3, is DTGVSQNPRHKITKRGQNVTFRCDPISEHNRLYWYRQTLGQGPEFLTYFQNEAQLEKSRLLSDRFSAERPKGSFSTLEIQRTEQGDSAMYLCASSLNSEQYFGPGTRLTVT.

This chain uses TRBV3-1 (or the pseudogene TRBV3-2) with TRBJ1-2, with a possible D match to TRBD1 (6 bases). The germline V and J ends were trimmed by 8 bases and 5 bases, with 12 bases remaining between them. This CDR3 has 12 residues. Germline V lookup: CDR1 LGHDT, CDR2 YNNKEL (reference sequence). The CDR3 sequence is CASGQSLYGYTF. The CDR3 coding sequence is TGTGCCAGCGGACAGTCTCTTTATGGCTACACCTTC.

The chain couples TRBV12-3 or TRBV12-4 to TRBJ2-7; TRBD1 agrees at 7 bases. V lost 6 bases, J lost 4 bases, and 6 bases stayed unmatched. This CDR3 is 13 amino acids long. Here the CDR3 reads CASSQDRPYEQYF. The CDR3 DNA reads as TGTGCCAGCAGCCAGGACAGGCCTTACGAGCAGTACTTC.

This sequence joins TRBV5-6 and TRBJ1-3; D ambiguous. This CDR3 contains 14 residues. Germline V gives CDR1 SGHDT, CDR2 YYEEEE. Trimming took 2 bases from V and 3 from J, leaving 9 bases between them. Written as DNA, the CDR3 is TGTGCCAGCAGCTTCCGGCGACTTGGAAACACCATATATTTT. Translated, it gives CASSFRRLGNTIYF.

This chain's CDR3 is CASSEYEGGSYEQYF. The CDR3 DNA reads as TGTGCCAGCAGTGAATATGAAGGCGGGTCCTACGAGCAGTACTTC. The gene calls are TRBV25-1 and TRBJ2-7; D might be TRBD2 (5 bases). The CDR3 consists of 15 residues. In germline, CDR1 is MGHDK, CDR2 SYGVNS. V gave up 0 bases and J gave up 1 base, with 10 bases separating them.